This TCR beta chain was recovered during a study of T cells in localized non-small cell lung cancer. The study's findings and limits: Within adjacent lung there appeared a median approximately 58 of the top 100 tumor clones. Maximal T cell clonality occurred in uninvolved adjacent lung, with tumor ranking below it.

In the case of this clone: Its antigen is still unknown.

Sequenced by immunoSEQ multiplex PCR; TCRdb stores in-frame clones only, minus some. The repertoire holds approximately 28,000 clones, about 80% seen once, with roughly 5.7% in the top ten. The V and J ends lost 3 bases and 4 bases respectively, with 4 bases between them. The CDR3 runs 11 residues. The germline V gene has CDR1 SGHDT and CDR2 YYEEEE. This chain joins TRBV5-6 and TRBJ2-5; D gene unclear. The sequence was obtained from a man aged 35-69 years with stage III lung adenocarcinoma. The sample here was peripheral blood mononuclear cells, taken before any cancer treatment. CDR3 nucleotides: TGTGCCAGCAGCTCCCTAGAGACCCAGTACTTC. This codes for CASSSLETQYF.